Below are 18 T cell receptor beta chains sequenced from a single sample in a study of T cells in women clearing cervical HPV infection. Only in-frame clones appear in the TCRdb table, and some are missing; sequencing was by immunoSEQ multiplex PCR. The sample holds tens of thousands of clones. Sequenced sample: blood buffy coat. Receptors were obtained from a woman aged 18-70 years with a cervical HPV16 infection that either progressed to CIN3+ or cleared (not recorded which).

Points on this clone: The CDR3 goes on 3 residues after the read ends, and that part is filled in from the germline J gene. V is TRBV18 and J is TRBJ1-4; D might be TRBD1 (5 bases). The CDR3 has 15 amino acids. CDR1 is KGHSH and CDR2 is LQKENI in the germline V gene. Incomplete CDR3 DNA: TGTGCCAGCTCACCATTGAGCTCTGGGGCCAACGTA. Amino acid sequence: CASSPLSSGANV. The complete CDR3 protein is CASSPLSSGANVLFF.

As to this clone: The read falls 3 residues short of the CDR3 end, and the missing part is taken from the germline J gene. The rearrangement links TRBV11-2 to TRBJ1-2, with TRBD1 identical over 7 bases. Germline assignment: CDR1 SGHAT and CDR2 FQNNGV. There are 13 residues in the CDR3. The CDR3 reads CASSSHNRGGYTF. The part of the CDR3 DNA that was read is TGTGCCAGCAGCTCTCACAACAGGGGCGGC. The variable domain in full, completed from reference TRBV11-2 and TRBJ1-2, reads EAGVAQSPRYKIIEKRQSVAFWCNPISGHATLYWYQQILGQGPKLLIQFQNNGVVDDSQLPKDRFSAERLKGVDSTLKIQPAKLEDSAVYLCASSSHNRGGYTFGSGTRLTVV.

Points on this clone: The read is 3 residues too short to cover the CDR3 end, so that end is filled in from the germline J gene. The rearrangement joins TRBV19 to TRBJ2-3, with unresolved D. This CDR3 comprises 13 residues. CDR1 LNHDA and CDR2 SQIVND come from the germline V gene (reference sequence). CDR3 sequence: CASSITENQPQYF. The CDR3 DNA, read in part, is TGTGCCAGTAGTATTACAGAGAATCAGCCG.

Worth noting for this clone: One junction end does not reproduce the germline sequence, and a read error may be involved. The read ends 3 residues before the CDR3 terminus; that terminus is restored from the germline J gene. V usage is TRBV7-7 and J usage is TRBJ2-3; D is uncertain. The CDR3 sequence is 14 residues long. Germline V gene data show CDR1 as SSHAT and CDR2 as FNYEAQ (reference sequence). The CDR3 region is CASSFGLSTDTQYF. CDR3 bases read: TGTGCTAGCAGCTTCGGTCTAAGCACAGATACG.

Notes on this clone: The CDR3 is cut off 3 residues early in the read; its end comes from the germline J gene. The chain carries TRBV7-3 and TRBJ1-2, with D tentatively TRBD1 (5 bases). The CDR3 length is 15 residues. CDR1 and CDR2 (germline): SGHTA, FQGTGA. The covered CDR3 bases are TGTGCCAGCAGCCCGGAGCGGGGCCGCACAGATACC. It encodes CASSPERGRTDT. The full CDR3 protein is CASSPERGRTDTYTF.

Comment on this clone: The missing CDR3 end, 3 residues past where the read stops, is filled in from the germline J gene. The V call is TRBV10-3, the J call TRBJ2-1; TRBD2 aligns across 10 bases. This CDR3 is built from 14 residues. Germline CDR1 reads ENHRY; CDR2 reads SYGVKD. Trimming at V came to 7 bases and at J to 4 bases, leaving 4 bases not matched to a gene. The CDR3 loop is CAINSGGIYNEQFF. CDR3 DNA, as far as it was read: TGTGCCATCAATAGCGGGGGGATTTACAATGAG.

This CDR3 is CSARASGGSYEQYF. The sequenced CDR3 bases are TGCAGTGCTAGAGCTAGCGGGGGATCCTACGAG. The gene calls are TRBV20-1 and TRBJ2-7, with 10 bases fitting TRBD2. The sequence runs out 3 residues before the end of the CDR3; the remainder is reconstructed from the germline J gene. Losses at the gene ends were 1 base for V and 1 base for J; bases not matched to a gene: 1. Per the germline V gene, CDR1 is DFQATT and CDR2 is SNEGSKA (reference sequence). This CDR3 has 14 amino acids.

In the case of this clone: The sequenced fragment ends 3 residues before the CDR3 boundary, so the rest is inferred from the germline J gene. This chain connects TRBV5-4 to TRBJ2-3, with 7 bases aligning to TRBD2. The CDR3 length is 16 residues. Germline V gene data show CDR1 as SGHNT and CDR2 as YYREEE (reference sequence). The trim removed 1 base at V and 0 bases at J, leaving 5 bases unmatched. CDR3 protein: CASSLYLGGSTDTQYF. CDR3 DNA, as far as it was read: TGTGCCAGCAGCTTGTATTTGGGGGGGAGCACAGATACG.

As to this clone: The CDR3 end lies 3 residues beyond the end of the read and is filled in from the germline J gene. The chain has TRBV19 and TRBJ2-3, with 9 positions matching TRBD1. This CDR3 comprises 16 residues. Germline V gives CDR1 LNHDA, CDR2 SQIVND (reference sequence). CDR3 DNA, as far as it was read: TGTGCCAGTAGCGGTTTACAGGGGGCGACTAATCAGCCG. This gives the protein CASSGLQGATNQP. The CDR3 reads in full as CASSGLQGATNQPQYF.

A remark on this clone: The DNA ends 3 residues before the CDR3 does, and the rest of the CDR3 is filled in from the germline J gene. This chain connects TRBV7-3 to TRBJ1-1; D may be TRBD1 (5 bases). The CDR3 is made up of 14 amino acids. Trimming removed 2 bases from V and 1 base from J, with 8 bases in between. The V gene's germline CDR1 is SGHTA and CDR2 FQGTGA. The part of the CDR3 DNA that was read is TGTGCCAGCAGCTTAGATCAGGGGAACACTGAA. Amino acids: CASSLDQGNTE. The whole CDR3 reads CASSLDQGNTEAFF.

Concerning this clone: The read ends 3 residues before the CDR3 terminus; that terminus is restored from the germline J gene. The chain recombines TRBV5-6 with TRBJ1-1; D ambiguous. Germline CDR1 reads SGHDT; CDR2 reads YYEEEE. V shed 2 bases and J shed 0 bases, with 8 bases lying between them. The CDR3 sequence is 14 residues long. CDR3 sequence: CASSLVQMNTEAFF. The part of the CDR3 DNA that was read is TGTGCCAGCAGCTTAGTACAGATGAACACTGAA.

A remark on this clone: Sequencing ends 3 residues short of the CDR3 end; the germline J gene provides the rest. The rearrangement joins TRBV12-5 to TRBJ2-3; TRBD2 is a possible D gene (5 bases). Looked up from germline, CDR1 is LGHNT and CDR2 is FRNRAP. Trimming took 0 bases from V and 1 from J, leaving 8 bases between them. The CDR3 runs 15 residues. The part of the CDR3 DNA that was read is TGTGCTAGTGGTTTGGTACTCGGGGGCACAGATACG. Its protein product is CASGLVLGGTDT. In full, the CDR3 is CASGLVLGGTDTQYF.

About this clone: The read stops 3 residues short of the end of the CDR3; the missing end is completed from the germline J gene. The rearrangement joins TRBV5-5 to TRBJ1-4; possibly TRBD1 for D (5 bases). This CDR3 is built from 14 residues. The V and J ends lost 4 bases and 7 bases respectively, with 14 bases between them. Germline CDR1 reads SGHKS; CDR2 reads YYEKEE (reference sequence). The sequenced part of the CDR3 DNA is TGTGCCAGCAGCGATGGGTGGGGCAGTGAAAAA. Amino acids: CASSDGWGSEK. The CDR3 in its entirety is CASSDGWGSEKLFF. Supplemented by reference TRBV5-5 and TRBJ1-4, the full variable domain reads DAGVTQSPTHLIKTRGQQVTLRCSPISGHKSVSWYQQVLGQGPQFIFQYYEKEERGRGNFPDRFSARQFPNYSSELNVNALLLGDSALYLCASSDGWGSEKLFFGSGTQLSVL.

Note on this clone: The sequence runs out 3 residues before the end of the CDR3; the remainder is reconstructed from the germline J gene. V gene TRBV9 combines with J gene TRBJ1-2; D is unclear. The ends were cut back, 3 bases at V and 4 bases at J, with 16 bases in the middle. Germline-derived CDR1 and CDR2 are SGDLS and YYNGEE. The CDR3 covers 15 residues. This chain's CDR3 is CASSAIRTGSYGYTF. The CDR3 bases that were read are TGTGCCAGCAGCGCCATTAGGACGGGGTCCTATGGC.

Incomplete CDR3 DNA: TGCGCCAGCAGCTTGTTTCAGGGTCTGGATGGT. Translated, it gives CASSLFQGLDG. In full, the CDR3 is CASSLFQGLDGQYF. The J gene is TRBJ2-4, the V gene TRBV5-1; D may be TRBD1 (5 bases). The CDR3 end is not reached by the read, which stops 3 residues before it; the germline J gene fills it in. The CDR3 runs to 14 residues. Germline lookup yields CDR1 SGHRS and CDR2 YFSETQ.

A word on this clone: The read terminates 3 residues ahead of where the CDR3 ends, so the germline J gene completes it. This same CDR3 is encoded by further DNA sequences in the sample. J is TRBJ1-3 and V is TRBV18; D is ambiguous. The germline CDR1 and CDR2 sequences are KGHSH and LQKENI. This CDR3 is built from 12 residues. CDR3 DNA, as far as it was read: TGTGCCAGCTCACCCGTCAATCGCGCT. Translation gives CASSPVNRA. The full-length CDR3 reads as CASSPVNRAIYF.

About this clone itself: The missing CDR3 end, 3 residues past where the read stops, is filled in from the germline J gene. The chain is built from TRBV14 and TRBJ1-1; 8 bases map to TRBD1. The CDR3 loop spans 14 amino acids. CDR1 is SGHDN and CDR2 is FVKESK in the germline V gene. J gave up 4 bases and V 2 bases, and 3 bases lay outside the gene matches. Partial CDR3 DNA: TGTGCCAGCAGCCAACTAGACAGGGGCACTGAA. This translates into CASSQLDRGTE. The complete CDR3 reads CASSQLDRGTEAFF.

The DNA read from the CDR3 is TGCGCCAGCAGCTTACAGGGGGCCACCTACAATGAG. As protein: CASSLQGATYNE. Given in full, the CDR3 is CASSLQGATYNEQFF. The J gene is TRBJ2-1, the V gene TRBV5-1; 9 nucleotides agree with TRBD1. From the germline J gene comes the end of the CDR3, since the read stops 3 residues before it. Trimming removed 2 bases from V and 2 bases from J; junction bases left unmatched: 2. Germline V lookup: CDR1 SGHRS, CDR2 YFSETQ. The CDR3 runs 15 residues.